This TCR beta chain emerged from a study of cytomegalovirus exposure and HLA in healthy donors. In the study overall: Early release data held 75 million to 100 million unique TCRs from HLA-typed donors. General study results and limits: Owing to their indistinguishability, certain V segments, notably TRBV6-2 and TRBV6-3, were excluded. Researchers reported in a later analysis that a missense DCLRE1C variant was tied to TCR beta V- and J-gene trimming. Immune exposure information available was restricted to CMV serostatus.

The CDR3 is made up of 18 amino acids. V was pared by 5 bases and J by 2 bases, with 8 bases of the junction left unmatched. Germline values: CDR1 SGHTA, CDR2 FQGNSA. Amplification used 60 Vbeta primers and 13 Jbeta primers. Assay used: immunoSEQ multiplex PCR; TCRdb lists only in-frame clones, some missing. Of about 78,000 clones in the sample, 65% to 80% were seen once. This clone showed up just a few times. As yet, its antigen is unknown. Sequenced input: PBMCs. The chain recombines TRBV7-2 with TRBJ2-1; TRBD2 matches at 14 bases. This receptor was identified in a woman between 40 and 55 years old in good health and CMV-seropositive. DNA of the CDR3: TGTGCCAGCAGCCCCCAAAAGACTAGCGGGGGGGCCTACAATGAGCAGTTCTTC. Translated: CASSPQKTSGGAYNEQFF.